The subject of this entry is one T cell receptor (beta chain). Its antigen is unknown. Other DNA sequences in the sample encode the same CDR3. The source of the sample is a study of shared clonotypes between healthy human individuals. Every subset had its genomic DNA shared out evenly among several immunoSEQ plates. The assay was immunoSEQ multiplex PCR, and TCRdb's table has in-frame clones only and misses some. This table holds a few million clones, about 94% found once. General study results and limits: Specimens sampled were limited to blood, with tissue repertoires likely differing.

CD8 cells classed as naive were CD45RO-negative and positively selected for CCR7, excluding terminally differentiated effector memory CD45RA+ cells. V was cut by 5 bases and J by 0 bases, with 8 bases left in between. CDR3 length: 14 residues. From germline, CDR1 is MDHEN and CDR2 SYDVKM. The sequencing sample was made of naive CD8+ T cells from PBMCs. This rearrangement joins TRBV28 to TRBJ2-1; unclear D gene. The sequence came from a man younger than 30 in good health. Some clones in this sample may be carry-over from other donors' samples. CDR3 region: CASSGPSSYNEQFF. Here the CDR3 DNA reads TGTGCCAGCAGTGGCCCGAGCTCCTACAATGAGCAGTTCTTC.